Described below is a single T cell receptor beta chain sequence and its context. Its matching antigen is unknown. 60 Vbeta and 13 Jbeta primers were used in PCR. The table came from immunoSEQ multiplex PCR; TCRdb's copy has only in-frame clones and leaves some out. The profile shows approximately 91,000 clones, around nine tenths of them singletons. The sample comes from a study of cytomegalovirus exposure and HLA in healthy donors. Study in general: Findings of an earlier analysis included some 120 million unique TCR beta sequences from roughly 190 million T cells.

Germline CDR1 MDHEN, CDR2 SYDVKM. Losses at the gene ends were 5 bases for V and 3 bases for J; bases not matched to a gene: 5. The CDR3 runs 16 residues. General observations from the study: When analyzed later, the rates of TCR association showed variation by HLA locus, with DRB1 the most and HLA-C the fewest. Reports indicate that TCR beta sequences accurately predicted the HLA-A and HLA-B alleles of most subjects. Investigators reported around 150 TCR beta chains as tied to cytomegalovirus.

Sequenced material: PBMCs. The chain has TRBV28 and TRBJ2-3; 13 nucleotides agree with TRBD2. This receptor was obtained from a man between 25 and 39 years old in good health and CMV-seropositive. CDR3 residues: CASSLGLAGATDTQYF. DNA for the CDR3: TGTGCCAGCAGTCTCGGACTAGCGGGAGCTACAGATACGCAGTATTTT.